A selection of T cell receptor beta chains follows, all from one sample in a study of blood T cell repertoires in COVID-19. Using immunoSEQ multiplex PCR, the repertoire was profiled, and TCRdb retains in-frame clones only, with some absent. The repertoire holds tens of thousands of clones, with around 85% as singletons. Sequenced: peripheral blood. The receptor source for this set is a man in his sixties with acute or convalescent COVID-19. Each CDR3 is given with its conserved first and last residue. The D gene is left open where the match is weak.

TRBJ1-5 TRBD1 TRBV15 TGTGCCACAGGGACAGGAGGCAATCAGCCCCAGCATTTT CATGTGGNQPQHF
TRBJ2-2 - TRBV7-2 TGTGCCAGCAGCTTCCGGGCAACAGGGTCCACCGGGGAGCTGTTTTTT CASSFRATGSTGELFF
TRBJ1-2 - TRBV30 TGTGCCTGGAGTGTCACAGCGGGATCTTACAACTGCACCTTC CAWSVTAGSYNCTF
TRBJ1-4 TRBD1 TRBV5-4 TGTGCCAGCACAGAACAGGGGGTGAATGAAAAACTGTTTTTT CASTEQGVNEKLFF
TRBJ1-6 - TRBV12-3/TRBV12-4 TGTGCCAGCAGTACTACAGGGAATTCACCCCTCCACTTT CASSTTGNSPLHF
TRBJ2-5 - TRBV5-4 TGTGCCAGCAGCCCCGGGGGGCCAGGGGAGGAGACCCAGTACTTC CASSPGGPGEETQYF
TRBJ2-2 TRBD1 TRBV5-8 TGTGCCAGCAGCAGCCGGGACAGGAACACCGGGGAGCTGTTTTTT CASSSRDRNTGELFF
TRBJ2-1 - TRBV28 TGTGCCAGCAGTTTATCCCAGGGTTGGAATGAGCAGTTCTTC CASSLSQGWNEQFF
TRBJ2-3 TRBD2 TRBV5-4 TGTGCCAGCAGCTTGGCCGTCTCTAGCGGACCCCCCACAGATACGCAGTATTTT CASSLAVSSGPPTDTQYF
TRBJ1-4 TRBD1 TRBV18 TGTGCCAGCTCACCACAGGGGGCAGCTAATGAAAAACTGTTTTTT CASSPQGAANEKLFF
TRBJ2-5 - TRBV3-1/TRBV3-2 TGTGCCAGCAGCCAAGATGGGGGGAGCCTCCAAGAGACCCAGTACTTC CASSQDGGSLQETQYF
TRBJ1-1 TRBD1 TRBV19 TGTGCCAGTAGTGTCCAGGGGGCAGGAACTGAAGCTTTCTTT CASSVQGAGTEAFF
TRBJ2-1 TRBD1 TRBV5-1 TGCGCCAGCAGCTTGGACAGGGGGGTCTATGAGCAGTTCTTC CASSLDRGVYEQFF